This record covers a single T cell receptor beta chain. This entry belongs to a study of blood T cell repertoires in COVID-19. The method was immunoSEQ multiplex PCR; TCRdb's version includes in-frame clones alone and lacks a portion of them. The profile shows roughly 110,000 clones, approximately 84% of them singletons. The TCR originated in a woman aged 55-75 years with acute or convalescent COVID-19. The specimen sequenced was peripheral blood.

CDR3 nucleotides: TGTGCCAGCAGTGGGGTGAGCGGGAGTAGAGAGCAGTTCTTC. Protein product: CASSGVSGSREQFF. The rearrangement uses TRBV2 and TRBJ2-1; TRBD2 matches at 8 bases. With 4 bases clipped from V and 10 bases from J, the junction kept 9 bases outside the gene matches. This CDR3 region has 14 residues. CDR1 is SNHLY, CDR2 FYNNEI, per germline.